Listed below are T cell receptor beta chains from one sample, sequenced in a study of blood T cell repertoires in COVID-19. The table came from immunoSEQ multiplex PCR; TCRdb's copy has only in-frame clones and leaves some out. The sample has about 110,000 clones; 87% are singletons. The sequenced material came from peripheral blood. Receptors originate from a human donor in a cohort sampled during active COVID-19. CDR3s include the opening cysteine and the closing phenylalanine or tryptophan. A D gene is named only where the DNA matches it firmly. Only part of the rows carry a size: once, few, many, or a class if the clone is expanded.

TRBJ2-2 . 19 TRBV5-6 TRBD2 TGTGCCAGCAGGCGTCTAGCGGGGGCCCGATCACTAAACACCGGGGAGCTGTTTTTT CASRRLAGARSLNTGELFF
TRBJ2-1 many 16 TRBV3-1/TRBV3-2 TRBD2 TGTGCCAGCAGCCAAGTCGGACTAGCGGGAGAGTATGAGCAGTTCTTC CASSQVGLAGEYEQFF
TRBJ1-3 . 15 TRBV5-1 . TGCGCCAGCAGCCTCAGTCCGAGGGCGGGAAACACCATATATTTT CASSLSPRAGNTIYF
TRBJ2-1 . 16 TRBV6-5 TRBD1 TGTGCCAGCAGTTACTCGGGCAGGGGGCTTTACAATGAGCAGTTCTTC CASSYSGRGLYNEQFF
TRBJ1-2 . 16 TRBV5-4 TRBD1 TGTGCCAGCCAGGGTCCAGGGGGCGACCTGGTCTATGGCTACACCTTC CASQGPGGDLVYGYTF
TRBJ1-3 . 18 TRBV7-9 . TGTGCCAGCAGCTCCTTTCTTCGAAATCAGGGGCTTAGAAACACCATATATTTT CASSSFLRNQGLRNTIYF
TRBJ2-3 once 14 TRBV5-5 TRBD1 TGTGCCAGCAGCGAAGCAGGGGGCGCAGATACGCAGTATTTT CASSEAGGADTQYF
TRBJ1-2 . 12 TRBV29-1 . TGCAGCGGGGGAGACAGTTTGGCTGGCTACACCTTC CSGGDSLAGYTF
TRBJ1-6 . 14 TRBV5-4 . TGTGCCAGCAGCTTCGACTGGAGAGATTCACCCCTCCACTTT CASSFDWRDSPLHF
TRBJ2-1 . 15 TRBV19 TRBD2 TGTGCCAGTATGGAAGGTAGGGCGGGAGTGATTGAGCAGTTCTTC CASMEGRAGVIEQFF
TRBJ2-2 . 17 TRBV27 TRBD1 TGTGCCAGCAGTCCCTTCGCACAGGGGGCAATGGCCGGGGAGCTGTTTTTT CASSPFAQGAMAGELFF
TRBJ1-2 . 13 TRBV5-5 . TGTGCCAGCAGCAGCGCTTCTAACTATGGCTACACCTTC CASSSASNYGYTF
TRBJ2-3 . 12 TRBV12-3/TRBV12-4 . TGTGCCAGCAGATGGGGAGGCGATACGCAGTATTTT CASRWGGDTQYF
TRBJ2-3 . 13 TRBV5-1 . TGCGCCAGCAGCCTATCCAGCACAGATACGCAGTATTTT CASSLSSTDTQYF
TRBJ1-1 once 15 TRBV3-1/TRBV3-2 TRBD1 TGTGCCAGCAGCCTCCGACAGGGCCTGAACACTGAAGCTTTCTTT CASSLRQGLNTEAFF
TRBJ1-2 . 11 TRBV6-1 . TGTGCCAGCAGTGACCTCTTTGGCTACACCTTC CASSDLFGYTF
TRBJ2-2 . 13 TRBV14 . TGTGCCAGCAGCCCTAGAGCCCCCGGGGAGCTGTTTTTT CASSPRAPGELFF
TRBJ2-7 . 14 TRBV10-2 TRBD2 TGCGCCAGCAGTGAGGGACTAGCGCGTTTCGAGCAGTACTTC CASSEGLARFEQYF
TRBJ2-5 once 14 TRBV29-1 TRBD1 TGCAGCGTTGATGGGGACAGGGGGGGAGAGACCCAGTACTTC CSVDGDRGGETQYF
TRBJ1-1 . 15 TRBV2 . TGTGCCAGCAGTGCCCGACAGTCCCAGGGCACTGAAGCTTTCTTT CASSARQSQGTEAFF
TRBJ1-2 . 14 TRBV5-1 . TGCGCCAGCAGCCCAGGGAGCGGGGACTATGGCTACACCTTC CASSPGSGDYGYTF
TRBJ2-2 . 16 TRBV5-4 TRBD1 TGTGCCAGCAGCAGGACAGGGGGCGCTTTCACCGGGGAGCTGTTTTTT CASSRTGGAFTGELFF
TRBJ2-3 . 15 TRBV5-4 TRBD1 TGTGCCAGCAGCCCCTGGACAGGGGGTACAGATACGCAGTATTTT CASSPWTGGTDTQYF
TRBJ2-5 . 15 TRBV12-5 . TGTGCTAGTGGCCCAACTACGGGACAAAAAGGGGACCAGTACTTC CASGPTTGQKGDQYF
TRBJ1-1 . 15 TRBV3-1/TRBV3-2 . TGTGCCAGCAGCCAAGATAACAGACAGAACACTGAAGCTTTCTTT CASSQDNRQNTEAFF
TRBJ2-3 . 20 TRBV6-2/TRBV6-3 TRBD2 TGTGCCAGCAGCCCTATCCCAACTAGCGGGAATACAGAACCCACAGATACGCAGTATTTT CASSPIPTSGNTEPTDTQYF
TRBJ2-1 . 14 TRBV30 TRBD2 TGTGCCTGGAGCTCCGGGACTAGGTCTTATGAGCAGTTCTTC CAWSSGTRSYEQFF
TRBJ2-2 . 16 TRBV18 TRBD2 TGTGCCAGCTCACCAACTGGGAGGGCCCACACCGGGGAGCTGTTTTTT CASSPTGRAHTGELFF
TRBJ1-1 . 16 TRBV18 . TGTGCCAGCTCACCCGCGGGGGCAAGGGGGAACACTGAAGCTTTCTTT CASSPAGARGNTEAFF
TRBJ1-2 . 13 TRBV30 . TGTGCCTGGAGTGTATTATCCCGCGGGGGCTACACCTTC CAWSVLSRGGYTF
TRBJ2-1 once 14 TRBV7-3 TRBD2 TGTGCCAGCAGCTGGCGGGGGGCTGGGAATGAGCAGTTCTTC CASSWRGAGNEQFF
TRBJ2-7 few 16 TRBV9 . TGTGCCAGCAGCACCGGGACAACCAATTCGTACTACGAGCAGTACTTC CASSTGTTNSYYEQYF
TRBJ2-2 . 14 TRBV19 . TGTGCCAGTAGGCGGGACAGCCCCACCGGGGAGCTGTTTTTT CASRRDSPTGELFF
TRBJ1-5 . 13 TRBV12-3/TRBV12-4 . TGTGCCAGCAGTTTTCGTGTTAATCAGCCCCAGCATTTT CASSFRVNQPQHF
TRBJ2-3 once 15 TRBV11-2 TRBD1 TGTGCCAGCAGCTTAGCGGGACAGAGCACAGATACGCAGTATTTT CASSLAGQSTDTQYF
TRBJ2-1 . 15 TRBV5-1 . TGCGCCAGCAGCTTGGTTGGACAGTCATACAATGAGCAGTTCTTC CASSLVGQSYNEQFF
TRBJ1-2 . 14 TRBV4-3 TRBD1 TGCGCCAGCAGCCAAACACAGGGGGCGTATGGCTACACCTTC CASSQTQGAYGYTF
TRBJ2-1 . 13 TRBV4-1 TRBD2 TGCGCCAGCAACCGACTAGCGGGGGAGCGACAGTTCTTC CASNRLAGERQFF
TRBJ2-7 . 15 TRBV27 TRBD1 TGTGCCAGCAGTTTTAGGGGACAGGGACCCTACGAGCAGTACTTC CASSFRGQGPYEQYF
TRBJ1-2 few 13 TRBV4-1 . TGCGCCAGCAGCCCCCCGGGTAACTATGGCTACACCTTC CASSPPGNYGYTF
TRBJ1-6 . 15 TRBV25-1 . TGTGCCAGCAGTGAATACGGCAGGGGAAATTCACCCCTCCACTTT CASSEYGRGNSPLHF
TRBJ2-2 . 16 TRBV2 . TGTGCCAGCAGTCCCACAGGGACCAGGAGCGCCGGGGAGCTGTTTTTT CASSPTGTRSAGELFF
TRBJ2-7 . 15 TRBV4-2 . TGTGCCAGCAGCCAAGGAGCGGGACAAGCCTACGAGCAGTACTTC CASSQGAGQAYEQYF
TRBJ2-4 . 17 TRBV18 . TGTGCCAGCTCACCACCCGGACTGACCCTAGCCAAAAACATTCAGTACTTC CASSPPGLTLAKNIQYF